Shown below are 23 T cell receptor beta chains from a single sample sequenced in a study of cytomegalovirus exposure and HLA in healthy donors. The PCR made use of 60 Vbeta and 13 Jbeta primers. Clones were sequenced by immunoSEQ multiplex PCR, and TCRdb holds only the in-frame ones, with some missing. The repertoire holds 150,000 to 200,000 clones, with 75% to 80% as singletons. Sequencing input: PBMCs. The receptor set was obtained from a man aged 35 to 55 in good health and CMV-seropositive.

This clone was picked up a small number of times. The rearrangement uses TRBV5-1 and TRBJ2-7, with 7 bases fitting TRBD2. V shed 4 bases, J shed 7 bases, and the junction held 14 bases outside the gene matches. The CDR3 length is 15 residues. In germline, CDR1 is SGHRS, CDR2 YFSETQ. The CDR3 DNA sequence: TGCGCCAGCAGCAAACATCTAGCGGAGAGCGAGGAGCAGTACTTC. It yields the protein CASSKHLAESEEQYF.

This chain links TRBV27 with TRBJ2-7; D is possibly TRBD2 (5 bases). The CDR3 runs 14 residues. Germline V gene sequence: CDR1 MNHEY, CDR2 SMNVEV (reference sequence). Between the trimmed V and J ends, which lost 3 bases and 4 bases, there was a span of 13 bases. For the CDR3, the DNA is TGTGCCAGCAGTTTTGGTGTTGGCGGGTACGAGCAGTACTTC. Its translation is CASSFGVGGYEQYF.

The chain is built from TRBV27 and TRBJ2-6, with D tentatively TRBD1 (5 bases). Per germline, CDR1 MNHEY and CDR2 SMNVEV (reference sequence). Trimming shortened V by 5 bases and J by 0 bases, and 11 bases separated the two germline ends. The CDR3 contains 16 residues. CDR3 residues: CASSGAANSGANVLTF. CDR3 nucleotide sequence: TGTGCCAGCAGTGGGGCAGCGAACTCTGGGGCCAACGTCCTGACTTTC.

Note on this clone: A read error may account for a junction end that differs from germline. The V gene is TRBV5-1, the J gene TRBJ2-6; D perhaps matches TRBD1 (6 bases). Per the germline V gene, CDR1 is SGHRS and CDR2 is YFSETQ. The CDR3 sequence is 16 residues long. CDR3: CASSLGGQSGANGLTF. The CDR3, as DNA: TGCGCCAGCAGCTTGGGGGGGCAGTCTGGGGCCAACGGCCTGACTTTC.

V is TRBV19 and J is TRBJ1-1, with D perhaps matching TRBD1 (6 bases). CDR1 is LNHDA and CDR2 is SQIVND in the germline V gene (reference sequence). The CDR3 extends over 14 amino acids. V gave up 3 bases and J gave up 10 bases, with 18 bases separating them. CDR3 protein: CASSMGQGLNIAFF. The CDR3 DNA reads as TGTGCCAGTAGTATGGGGCAGGGGCTCAATATAGCTTTCTTT.

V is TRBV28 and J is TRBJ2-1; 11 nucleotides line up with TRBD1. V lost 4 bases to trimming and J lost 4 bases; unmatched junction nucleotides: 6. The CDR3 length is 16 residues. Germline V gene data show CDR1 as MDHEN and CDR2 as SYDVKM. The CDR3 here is CASSSGQGAGYNEQFF. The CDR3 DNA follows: TGTGCCAGCAGTTCTGGACAGGGGGCCGGATACAATGAGCAGTTCTTC.

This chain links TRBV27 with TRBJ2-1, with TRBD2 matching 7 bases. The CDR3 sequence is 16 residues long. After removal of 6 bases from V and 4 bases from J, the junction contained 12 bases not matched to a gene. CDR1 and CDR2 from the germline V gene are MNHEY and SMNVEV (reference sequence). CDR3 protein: CASSPISSGIYNEQFF. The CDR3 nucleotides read TGTGCCAGCAGCCCGATTTCTAGCGGTATTTACAATGAGCAGTTCTTC.

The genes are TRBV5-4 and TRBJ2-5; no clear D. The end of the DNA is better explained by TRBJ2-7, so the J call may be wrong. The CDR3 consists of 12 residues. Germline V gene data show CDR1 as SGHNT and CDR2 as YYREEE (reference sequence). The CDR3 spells CASSLDVYEQYF. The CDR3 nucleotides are TGTGCCAGCAGCTTGGACGTCTACGAGCAGTACTTC.

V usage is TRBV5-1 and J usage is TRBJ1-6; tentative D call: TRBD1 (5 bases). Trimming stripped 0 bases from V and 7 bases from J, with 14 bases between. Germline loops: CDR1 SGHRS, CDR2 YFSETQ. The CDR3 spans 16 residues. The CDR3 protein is CASSLGIDSVNSPLHF. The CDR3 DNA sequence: TGCGCCAGCAGCTTGGGGATTGACAGCGTAAATTCACCCCTCCACTTT.

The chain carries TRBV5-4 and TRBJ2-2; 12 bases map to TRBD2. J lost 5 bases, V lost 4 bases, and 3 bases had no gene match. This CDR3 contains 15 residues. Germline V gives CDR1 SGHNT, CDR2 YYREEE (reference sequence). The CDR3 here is CASSPGTSGTGELFF. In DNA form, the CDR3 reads TGTGCCAGCAGCCCCGGGACTAGCGGGACCGGGGAGCTGTTTTTT.

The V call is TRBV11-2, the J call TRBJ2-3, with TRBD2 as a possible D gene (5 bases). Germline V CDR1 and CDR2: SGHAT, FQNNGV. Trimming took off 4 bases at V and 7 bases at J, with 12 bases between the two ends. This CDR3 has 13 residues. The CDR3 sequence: CASSSGVANTQYF. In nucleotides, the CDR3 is TGTGCCAGCAGCTCCGGGGTTGCGAATACGCAGTATTTT.

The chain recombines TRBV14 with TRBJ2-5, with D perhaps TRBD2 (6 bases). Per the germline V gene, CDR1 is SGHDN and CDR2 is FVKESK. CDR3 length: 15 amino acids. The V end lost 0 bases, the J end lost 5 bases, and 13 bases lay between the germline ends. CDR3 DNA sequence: TGTGCCAGCAGCCAAGATCTCGGCGGGAAGGAGACCCAGTACTTC. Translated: CASSQDLGGKETQYF.

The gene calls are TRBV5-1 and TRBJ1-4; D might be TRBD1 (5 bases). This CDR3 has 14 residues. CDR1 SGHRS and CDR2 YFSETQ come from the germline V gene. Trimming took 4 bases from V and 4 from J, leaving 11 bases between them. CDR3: CASSPREDNEKLFF. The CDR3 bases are TGCGCCAGCAGCCCCAGGGAGGATAATGAAAAACTGTTTTTT.

The CDR3 DNA reads as TGTGCCAGCAGTTCAGGGGTTTGGGTAGCTTTCTTT. It specifies CASSSGVWVAFF. This chain connects TRBV28 to TRBJ1-1, with D possibly being TRBD1 (6 bases). The germline V gene encodes CDR1 MDHEN and CDR2 SYDVKM. The V and J ends lost 4 bases and 10 bases respectively, with 13 bases between them. The CDR3 runs 12 residues.

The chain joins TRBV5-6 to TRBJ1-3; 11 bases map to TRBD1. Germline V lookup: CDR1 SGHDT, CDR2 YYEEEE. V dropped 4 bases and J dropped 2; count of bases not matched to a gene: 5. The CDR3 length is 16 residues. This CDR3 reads CASSIGQGAAGNTIYF. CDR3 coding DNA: TGTGCCAGCAGCATAGGACAGGGGGCGGCTGGAAACACCATATATTTT. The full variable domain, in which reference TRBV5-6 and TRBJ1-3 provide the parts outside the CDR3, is DAGVTQSPTHLIKTRGQQVTLRCSPKSGHDTVSWYQQALGQGPQFIFQYYEEEERQRGNFPDRFSGHQFPNYSSELNVNALLLGDSALYLCASSIGQGAAGNTIYFGEGSWLTVV.

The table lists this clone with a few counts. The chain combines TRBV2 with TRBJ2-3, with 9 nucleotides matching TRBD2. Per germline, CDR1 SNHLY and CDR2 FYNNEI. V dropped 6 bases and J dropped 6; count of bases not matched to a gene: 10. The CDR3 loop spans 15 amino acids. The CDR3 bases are TGTGCCAGCAGCAGTCAAGCGGGAGGCTTGGATACGCAGTATTTT. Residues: CASSSQAGGLDTQYF.

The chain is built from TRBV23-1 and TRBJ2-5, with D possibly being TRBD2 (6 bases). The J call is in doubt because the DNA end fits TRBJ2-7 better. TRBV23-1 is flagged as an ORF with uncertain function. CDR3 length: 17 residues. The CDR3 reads CASQRALLKSPPYEQYF. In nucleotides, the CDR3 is TGCGCCAGTCAGCGGGCCTTACTCAAATCACCTCCCTACGAGCAGTACTTC.

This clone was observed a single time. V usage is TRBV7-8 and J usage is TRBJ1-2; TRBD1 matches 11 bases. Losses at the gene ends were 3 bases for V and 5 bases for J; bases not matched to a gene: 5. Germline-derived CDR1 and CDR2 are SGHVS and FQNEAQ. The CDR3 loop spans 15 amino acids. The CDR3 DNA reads TGTGCCAGCAGCTTCTGGGGACAGGGGGAGTATGGCTACACCTTC. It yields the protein CASSFWGQGEYGYTF.

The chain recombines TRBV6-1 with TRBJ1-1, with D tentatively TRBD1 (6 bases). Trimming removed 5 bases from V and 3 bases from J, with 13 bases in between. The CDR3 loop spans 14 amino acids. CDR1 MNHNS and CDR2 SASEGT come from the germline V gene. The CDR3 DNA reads TGTGCCAGCAGTCTACAGGGTCGGGACACTGAAGCTTTCTTT. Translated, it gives CASSLQGRDTEAFF.

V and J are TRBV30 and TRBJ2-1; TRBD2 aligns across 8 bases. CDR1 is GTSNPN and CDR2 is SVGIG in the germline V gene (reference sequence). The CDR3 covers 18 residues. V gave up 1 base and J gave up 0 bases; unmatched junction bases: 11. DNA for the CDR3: TGTGCCTGGAGTGCCCATCCGGGACTAGGAAGCTCCTACAATGAGCAGTTCTTC. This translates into CAWSAHPGLGSSYNEQFF.

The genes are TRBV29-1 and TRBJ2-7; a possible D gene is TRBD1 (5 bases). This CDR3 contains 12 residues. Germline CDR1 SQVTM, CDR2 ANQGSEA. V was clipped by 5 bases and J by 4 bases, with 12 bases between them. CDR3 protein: CSVRNRNYEQYF. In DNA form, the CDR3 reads TGCAGCGTTCGTAACAGGAATTACGAGCAGTACTTC.

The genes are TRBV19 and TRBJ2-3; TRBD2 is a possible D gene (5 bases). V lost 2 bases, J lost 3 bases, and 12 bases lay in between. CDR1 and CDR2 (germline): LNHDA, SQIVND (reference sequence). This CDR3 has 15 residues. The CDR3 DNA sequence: TGTGCCAGTAGTATAAGGGAGCGGAGGACAGATACGCAGTATTTT. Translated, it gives CASSIRERRTDTQYF.

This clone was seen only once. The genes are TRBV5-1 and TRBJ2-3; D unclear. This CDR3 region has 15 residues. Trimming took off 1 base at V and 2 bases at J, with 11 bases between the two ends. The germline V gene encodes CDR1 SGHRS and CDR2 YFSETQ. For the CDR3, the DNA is TGCGCCAGCAGCTTGCAGATACCTGTCACAGATACGCAGTATTTT. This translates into CASSLQIPVTDTQYF.